This T cell receptor (beta chain) originates from a study of shared clonotypes between healthy human individuals. Germline V gene data show CDR1 as SGHRS and CDR2 as YFSETQ. The CDR3 runs 13 residues. V lost 4 bases and J 6 bases, leaving 11 bases between the germline ends. The study's findings and limits: Owing to a small donor count, the genetic and exposure-history diversity represented was limited. Some clonotypes were shared by all four sorted-subset donors, while others were not shared. The non-shared ones had lower generation probabilities than the shared ones.

As defined, naive CD8 cells were CD45RO-negative and positively selected for CCR7, with terminally differentiated effector memory CD45RA+ cells excluded. Concerning this clone: Its antigen is unknown.

The method was immunoSEQ multiplex PCR; TCRdb's version includes in-frame clones alone and lacks a portion of them. The sample has under 2,000,000 clones, over 85% seen once. The sequenced sample was naive CD8+ T cells sorted from blood. The rearrangement joins TRBV5-1 to TRBJ2-1; the D is unclear. This receptor was taken from a man aged 18 to 30 in good health. The CDR3 reads CASSPPSANEQFF. The CDR3 nucleotides read TGCGCCAGCAGCCCGCCGTCGGCCAATGAGCAGTTCTTC. The variable domain in full, with the rest retrieved from reference TRBV5-1 and TRBJ2-1, is KAGVTQTPRYLIKTRGQQVTLSCSPISGHRSVSWYQQTPGQGLQFLFEYFSETQRNKGNFPGRFSGRQFSNSRSEMNVSTLELGDSALYLCASSPPSANEQFFGPGTRLTVL.